This TCR beta chain was sequenced during a study of cytomegalovirus exposure and HLA in healthy donors. Primers for the PCR totalled 60 Vbeta and 13 Jbeta. The data were produced by immunoSEQ multiplex PCR, yet TCRdb's version contains in-frame clones alone and is incomplete. In the table there are about 73,000 clones, 65% to 85% of which are singletons. The TCR was taken from a man between 70 and 80 years old in good health and CMV-seronegative. The sequencing sample was made of PBMCs.

CDR3 sequence: CASSSSLVEQYGYTF. In DNA, the CDR3 is TGTGCCAGCAGTTCCTCTCTCGTGGAGCAGTATGGCTACACCTTC. The J gene is TRBJ1-2, the V gene TRBV28; D is uncertain. The length of the CDR3 is 15 residues. Germline V lookup: CDR1 MDHEN, CDR2 SYDVKM. The germline V and J ends were trimmed by 4 bases and 5 bases, with 17 bases remaining between them.